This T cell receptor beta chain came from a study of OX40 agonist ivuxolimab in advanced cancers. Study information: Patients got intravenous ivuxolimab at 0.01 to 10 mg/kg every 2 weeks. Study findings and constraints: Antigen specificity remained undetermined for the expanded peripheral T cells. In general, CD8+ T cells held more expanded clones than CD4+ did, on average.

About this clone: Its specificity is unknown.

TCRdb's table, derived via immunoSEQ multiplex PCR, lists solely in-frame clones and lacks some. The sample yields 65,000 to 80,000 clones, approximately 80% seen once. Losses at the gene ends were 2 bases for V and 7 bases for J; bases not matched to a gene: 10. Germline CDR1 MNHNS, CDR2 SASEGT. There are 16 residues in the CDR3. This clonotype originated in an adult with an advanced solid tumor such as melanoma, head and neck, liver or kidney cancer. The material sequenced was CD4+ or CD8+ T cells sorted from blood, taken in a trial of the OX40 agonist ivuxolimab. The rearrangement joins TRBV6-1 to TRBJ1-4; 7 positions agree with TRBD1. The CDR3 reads CASSEKGAGGSEKLFF. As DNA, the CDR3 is TGTGCCAGCAGTGAAAAGGGGGCTGGGGGGAGTGAAAAACTGTTTTTT.